Included here is one TCR beta chain sequence, with context. Other DNA sequences from this sample encode an identical CDR3 as well. This record belongs to a study of shared clonotypes between healthy human individuals. Assay: immunoSEQ multiplex PCR; the TCRdb copy retains only in-frame clones and omits some. The sample consists of some 740,000 clones, 92% of them appearing once. Germline loops: CDR1 SGDLS, CDR2 YYNGEE. V lost 1 base to trimming and J lost 1 base, with 0 bases between them. This CDR3 comprises 13 residues. Positively selected for CCR7, the CD45RO-negative cells used as naive CD8 cells excluded terminally differentiated effector memory CD45RA+ cells.

The TCR was taken from a man aged 25-45 years in good health. This chain joins TRBV9 and TRBJ2-6; D is uncertain. The material sequenced was naive CD8+ T cells sorted from blood. Written as DNA, the CDR3 is TGTGCCAGCAGCGTATCTGGGGCCAACGTCCTGACTTTC. Protein product: CASSVSGANVLTF.